What follows are 5 T cell receptor beta chains derived from one specimen sequenced in a study of cytomegalovirus exposure and HLA in healthy donors. The primer mix had 60 Vbeta and 13 Jbeta primers. Profiling relied on immunoSEQ multiplex PCR, and the TCRdb table lists in-frame clones only, not all of them. The sample carries nearly 100,000 clones, less than 10% recorded once. Sequencing input: PBMCs. These receptors originate from a man in his fifties in good health and CMV-seropositive.

V is TRBV1 and J is TRBJ2-1; the table's D gene call, TRBD2, was not cross checked with the DNA. TRBV1 is labeled a pseudogene. This CDR3 region has 17 residues. The CDR3: CTSSRQTSPRVSNEQFF. The CDR3, as DNA: TGCACCAGCAGCCGACAGACTAGCCCCAGGGTGTCGAATGAGCAGTTCTTC.

This clone came up a few times. The J gene is TRBJ2-2, the V gene TRBV7-9, with 7 bases identical to TRBD1. The CDR3 sequence is 13 residues long. With 5 bases clipped from V and 6 bases from J, the junction kept 3 bases outside the gene matches. Germline CDR1 SEHNR, CDR2 FQNEAQ (reference sequence). The DNA of the CDR3 is TGTGCCAGCAGCGCTCAGGGGGCCGGGGAGCTGTTTTTT. This translates into CASSAQGAGELFF.

This clone was counted a few times. In nucleotides, the CDR3 is TGTGCCAGCAGCTTTGGACTAGCGGGATGGGATACGCAGTATTTT. Its protein product is CASSFGLAGWDTQYF. The chain carries TRBV7-6 and TRBJ2-3; TRBD2 agrees at 12 bases. The CDR3 is 15 amino acids. Trimming removed 3 bases from V and 6 bases from J; junction bases left unmatched: 4. Germline assignment: CDR1 SGHVS and CDR2 FNYEAQ.

This clone was seen more than once but under ten times. This chain links TRBV28 with TRBJ1-1; 7 bases line up with TRBD1. Germline V CDR1 and CDR2: MDHEN, SYDVKM. Germline trimming cut 5 bases from V and 2 bases from J; bases unmatched to any gene: 8. The CDR3 runs to 15 residues. As DNA, the CDR3 is TGTGCCAGCAGTCCCGGACAGGTGATTAACACTGAAGCTTTCTTT. Translated: CASSPGQVINTEAFF.

Only a few counts were recorded for this clone. The V call is TRBV19, the J call TRBJ2-3, with a tentative D call TRBD2 (5 bases). The germline V gene has CDR1 LNHDA and CDR2 SQIVND (reference sequence). The CDR3 totals 15 residues. Deletions cut 1 base from V and 3 bases from J, with 11 bases between. The CDR3 spells CASSIVSVGTDTQYF. The CDR3 DNA sequence: TGTGCCAGTAGTATAGTTAGCGTAGGGACAGATACGCAGTATTTT. The entire variable domain, with the rest obtained from reference TRBV19 and TRBJ2-3, is as follows: DGGITQSPKYLFRKEGQNVTLSCEQNLNHDAMYWYRQDPGQGLRLIYYSQIVNDFQKGDIAEGYSVSREKKESFPLTVTSAQKNPTAFYLCASSIVSVGTDTQYFGPGTRLTVL.